The rows below give T cell receptor beta chains drawn from one sample of a study of human T cells and chemical hapten exposure. MiXCR was run by TCRdb on the RACE reads, yielding one entry per CDR3 protein. The sample consists of about 120,000 distinct CDR3 sequences, 11% of them appearing once. The starting material was whole blood, obtained in connection with sensitization to the hapten diphenylcyclopropenone (DPC). The receptors derive from a woman in her forties or fifties with alopecia areata. Some clones in this sample may be carry-over from other donors' samples. The CDR3 runs from the conserved cysteine through the conserved F or W. The order of the fields is D gene, CDR3 length, V gene, clone size, J gene, CDR3 protein, CDR3 DNA. A D gene is named only where the DNA matches it firmly. Only some rows state a clone size, as once, few, many or a class for expanded clones.

TRBD1	13	TRBV7-9	few	TRBJ1-2	CASSSGQGPGYTF	TGTGCCAGCAGCTCCGGACAGGGCCCAGGCTACACCTTC
TRBD2	15	TRBV28	NA	TRBJ2-3	CASSLLAGGSDTQYF	TGTGCCAGCAGTTTACTCGCGGGAGGGTCAGATACGCAGTATTTT
NA	14	TRBV28	few	TRBJ1-1	CASSPQERNTEAFF	TGTGCCAGCAGTCCCCAGGAACGGAACACTGAAGCTTTCTTT
NA	17	TRBV6-5	NA	TRBJ2-3	CASSYSPALTGSSTQYF	TGTGCCAGCAGTTACTCGCCTGCTTTGACAGGTTCAAGTACGCAGTATTTT
TRBD2	16	TRBV13	NA	TRBJ2-3	CASSPGGGRGTDTQYF	TGTGCCAGCAGTCCGGGCGGGGGGCGGGGCACAGATACGCAGTATTTT
TRBD1	13	TRBV7-3	few	TRBJ2-7	CASSSGQGEEQYF	TGTGCCAGCAGCTCCGGACAGGGAGAAGAGCAGTACTTC
NA	12	TRBV7-2	many	TRBJ2-3	CASRGNTDTQYF	TGTGCCAGTCGTGGGAACACAGATACGCAGTATTTT
NA	13	TRBV27	few	TRBJ1-2	CASSSSTSYGYTF	TGTGCCAGCAGTTCATCGACAAGCTATGGCTACACCTTC
NA	15	TRBV7-2	NA	TRBJ2-1	CASSLAGVLRNEQFF	TGTGCCAGCAGCTTAGCCGGGGTTCTGAGGAATGAGCAGTTCTTC
TRBD1	14	TRBV19	NA	TRBJ2-2	CASRQGADTGELFF	TGTGCCAGTCGACAGGGGGCGGATACCGGGGAGCTGTTTTTT
NA	13	TRBV9	few	TRBJ2-1	CASSVGGGYEQFF	TGTGCCAGCAGCGTGGGTGGGGGTTATGAGCAGTTCTTC
NA	15	TRBV7-8	NA	TRBJ1-2	CASSLQSGLGYGYTF	TGTGCCAGCAGCTTACAATCGGGGCTGGGCTATGGCTACACCTTC
NA	16	TRBV20-1	few	TRBJ1-5	CSARAHHWTSNQPQHF	TGCAGTGCTAGAGCCCACCACTGGACTAGCAATCAGCCCCAGCATTTT
TRBD2	15	TRBV3-1	few	TRBJ2-7	CASSPWGLADYEQYF	TGTGCCAGCAGCCCTTGGGGACTAGCGGACTACGAGCAGTACTTC
NA	14	TRBV27	few	TRBJ2-7	CASSFRETSREQYF	TGTGCCAGCAGTTTTCGGGAAACGTCTCGGGAGCAGTACTTC
NA	15	TRBV19	NA	TRBJ1-2	CASSRPGTPDYGYTF	TGTGCCAGTAGTAGACCCGGGACACCAGACTATGGCTACACCTTC
TRBD1	14	TRBV5-1	NA	TRBJ1-1	CASSGMDRDAEAFF	TGCGCCAGCAGCGGGATGGACAGGGACGCTGAAGCTTTCTTT
NA	14	TRBV6-5	few	TRBJ1-6	CASSYSGEHSPLHF	TGTGCCAGCAGTTACTCCGGGGAGCATTCACCCCTCCACTTT
NA	15	TRBV6-6	NA	TRBJ1-2	CASLHLDRKDYGYTF	TGTGCCAGCCTACACCTGGATCGGAAGGACTATGGCTACACCTTC
TRBD2	15	TRBV9	NA	TRBJ2-5	CASSVGGTSGSTQYF	TGTGCCAGCAGCGTAGGGGGGACTAGCGGGAGTACCCAGTACTTC